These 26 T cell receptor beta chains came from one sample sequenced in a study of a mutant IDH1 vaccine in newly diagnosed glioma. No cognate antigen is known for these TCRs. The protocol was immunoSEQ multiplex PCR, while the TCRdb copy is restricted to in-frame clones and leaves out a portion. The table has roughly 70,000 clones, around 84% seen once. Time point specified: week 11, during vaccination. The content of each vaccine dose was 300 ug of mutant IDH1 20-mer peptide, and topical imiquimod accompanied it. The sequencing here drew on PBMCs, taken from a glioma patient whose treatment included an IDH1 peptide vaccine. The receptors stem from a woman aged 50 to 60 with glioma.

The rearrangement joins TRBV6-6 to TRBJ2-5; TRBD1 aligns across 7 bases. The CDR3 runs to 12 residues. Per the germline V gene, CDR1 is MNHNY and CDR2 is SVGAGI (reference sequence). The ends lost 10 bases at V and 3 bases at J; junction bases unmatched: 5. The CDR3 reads CATSGQKETQYF. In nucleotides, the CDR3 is TGTGCCACTTCGGGACAGAAAGAGACCCAGTACTTC.

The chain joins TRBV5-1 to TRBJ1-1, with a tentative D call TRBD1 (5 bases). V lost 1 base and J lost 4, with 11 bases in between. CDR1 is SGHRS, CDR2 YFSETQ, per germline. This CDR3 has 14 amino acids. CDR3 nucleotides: TGCGCCAGCAGCTTGTCTCGGGGGGGCACTGAAGCTTTCTTT. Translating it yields CASSLSRGGTEAFF.

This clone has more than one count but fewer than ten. Here the CDR3 DNA reads TGTGCCAGCAGCCAGGGCGGGGGTGAAGCTTTCTTT. It is translated as CASSQGGGEAFF. V gene TRBV7-9 combines with J gene TRBJ1-1; possibly TRBD1 for D (5 bases). V gave up 5 bases and J gave up 7 bases, with 11 bases separating them. Looked up from germline, CDR1 is SEHNR and CDR2 is FQNEAQ (reference sequence). CDR3 length: 12 residues.

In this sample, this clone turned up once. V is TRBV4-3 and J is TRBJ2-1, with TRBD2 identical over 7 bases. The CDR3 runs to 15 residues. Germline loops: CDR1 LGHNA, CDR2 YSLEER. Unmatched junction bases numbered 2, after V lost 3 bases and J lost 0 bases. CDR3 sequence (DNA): TGCGCCAGCAGCCACGGGGGGTCCTCCTACAATGAGCAGTTCTTC. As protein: CASSHGGSSYNEQFF.

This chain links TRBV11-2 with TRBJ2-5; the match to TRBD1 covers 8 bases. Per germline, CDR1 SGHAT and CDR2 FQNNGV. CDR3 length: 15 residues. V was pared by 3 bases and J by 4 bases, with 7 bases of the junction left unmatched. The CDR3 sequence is CASSFGTGGIETQYF. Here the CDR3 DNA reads TGTGCCAGCAGCTTCGGGACAGGTGGTATAGAGACCCAGTACTTC. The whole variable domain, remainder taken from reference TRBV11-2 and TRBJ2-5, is EAGVAQSPRYKIIEKRQSVAFWCNPISGHATLYWYQQILGQGPKLLIQFQNNGVVDDSQLPKDRFSAERLKGVDSTLKIQPAKLEDSAVYLCASSFGTGGIETQYFGPGTRLLVL.

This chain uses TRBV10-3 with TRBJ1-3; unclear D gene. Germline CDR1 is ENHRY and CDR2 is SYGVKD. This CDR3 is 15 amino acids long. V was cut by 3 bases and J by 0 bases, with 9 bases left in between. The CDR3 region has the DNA TGTGCCATCAGTGACGGAGGGTTCTCTGGAAACACCATATATTTT. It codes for CAISDGGFSGNTIYF.

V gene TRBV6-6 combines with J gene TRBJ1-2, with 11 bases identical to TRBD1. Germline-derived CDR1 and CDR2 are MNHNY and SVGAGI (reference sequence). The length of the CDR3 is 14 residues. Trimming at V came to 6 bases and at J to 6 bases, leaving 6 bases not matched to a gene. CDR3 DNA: TGTGCCAGCAGGTTGGGACAGGGGGTTGATGGCTACACCTTC. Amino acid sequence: CASRLGQGVDGYTF.

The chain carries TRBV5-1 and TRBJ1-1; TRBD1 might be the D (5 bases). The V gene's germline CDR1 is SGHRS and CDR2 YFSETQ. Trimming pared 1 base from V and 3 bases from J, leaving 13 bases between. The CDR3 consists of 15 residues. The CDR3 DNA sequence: TGCGCCAGCAGCTTGAACGGTCGGGGGGACACTGAAGCTTTCTTT. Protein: CASSLNGRGDTEAFF.

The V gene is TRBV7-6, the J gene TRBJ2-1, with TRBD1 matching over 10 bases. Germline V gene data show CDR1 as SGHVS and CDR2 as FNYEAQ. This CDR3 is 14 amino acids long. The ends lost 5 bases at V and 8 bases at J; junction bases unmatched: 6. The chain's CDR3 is CASSPQGTGDEQFF. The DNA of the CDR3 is TGTGCCAGCAGCCCCCAAGGGACAGGGGATGAGCAGTTCTTC.

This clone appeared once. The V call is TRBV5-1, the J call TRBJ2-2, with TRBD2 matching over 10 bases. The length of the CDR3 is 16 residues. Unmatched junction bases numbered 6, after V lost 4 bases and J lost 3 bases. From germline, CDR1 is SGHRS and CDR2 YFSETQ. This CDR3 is CASSGWTSGYTGELFF. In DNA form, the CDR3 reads TGCGCCAGCAGCGGCTGGACTAGCGGTTACACCGGGGAGCTGTTTTTT.

The CDR3 is CATSTLTGYGNQPQHF. The CDR3, as DNA: TGTGCCACCAGCACCTTAACAGGGTACGGCAATCAGCCCCAGCATTTT. The chain couples TRBV15 to TRBJ1-5, with TRBD1 as a possible D gene (6 bases). Germline CDR1 LNHNV, CDR2 YYDKDF (reference sequence). The CDR3 contains 16 residues. Trimming removed 4 bases from V and 2 bases from J, with 15 bases in between.

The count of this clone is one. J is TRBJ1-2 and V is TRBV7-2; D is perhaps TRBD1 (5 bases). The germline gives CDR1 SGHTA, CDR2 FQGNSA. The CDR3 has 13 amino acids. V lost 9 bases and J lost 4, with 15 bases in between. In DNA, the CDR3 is TGTGCCAGGGCTACGGGGAGGGGCTATGGCTACACCTTC. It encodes CARATGRGYGYTF. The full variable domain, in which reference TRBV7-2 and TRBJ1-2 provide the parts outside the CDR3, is GAGVSQSPSNKVTEKGKDVELRCDPISGHTALYWYRQSLGQGLEFLIYFQGNSAPDKSGLPSDRFSAERTGGSVSTLTIQRTQQEDSAVYLCARATGRGYGYTFGSGTRLTVV.

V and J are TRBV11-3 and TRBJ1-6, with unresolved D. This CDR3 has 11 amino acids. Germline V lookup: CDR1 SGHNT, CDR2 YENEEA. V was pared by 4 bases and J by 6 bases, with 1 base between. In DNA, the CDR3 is TGTGCCAGCAGCTCTAATTCACCCCTCCACTTT. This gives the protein CASSSNSPLHF. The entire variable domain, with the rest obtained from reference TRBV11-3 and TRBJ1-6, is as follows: EAGVVQSPRYKIIEKKQPVAFWCNPISGHNTLYWYLQNLGQGPELLIRYENEEAVDDSQLPKDRFSAERLKGVDSTLKIQPAELGDSAVYLCASSSNSPLHFGNGTRLTVT.

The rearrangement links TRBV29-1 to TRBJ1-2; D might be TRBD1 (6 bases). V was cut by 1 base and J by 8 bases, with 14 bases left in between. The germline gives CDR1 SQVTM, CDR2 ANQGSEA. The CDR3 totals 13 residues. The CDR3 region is CSVEVGTTEGYTF. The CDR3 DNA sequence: TGCAGCGTTGAAGTGGGGACAACGGAGGGCTACACCTTC.

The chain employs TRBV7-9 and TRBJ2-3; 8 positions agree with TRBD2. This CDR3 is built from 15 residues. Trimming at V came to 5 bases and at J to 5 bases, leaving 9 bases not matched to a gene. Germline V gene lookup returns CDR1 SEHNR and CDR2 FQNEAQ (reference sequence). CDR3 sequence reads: CASSPGGGWGDTQYF. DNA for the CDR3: TGTGCCAGCAGCCCCGGCGGGGGGTGGGGAGATACGCAGTATTTT.

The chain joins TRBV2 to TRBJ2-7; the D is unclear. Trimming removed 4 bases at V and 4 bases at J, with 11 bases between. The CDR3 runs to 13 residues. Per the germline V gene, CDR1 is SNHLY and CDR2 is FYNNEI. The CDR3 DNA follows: TGTGCCAGCAGTGGCGTTAGTAAGTACGAGCAGTACTTC. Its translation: CASSGVSKYEQYF.

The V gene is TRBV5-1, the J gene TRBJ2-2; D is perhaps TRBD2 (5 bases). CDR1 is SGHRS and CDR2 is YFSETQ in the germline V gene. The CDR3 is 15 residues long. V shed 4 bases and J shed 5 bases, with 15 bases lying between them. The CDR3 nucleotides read TGCGCCAGCAGCCTTTCCCGGGGTAATACCGGGGAGCTGTTTTTT. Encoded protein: CASSLSRGNTGELFF.

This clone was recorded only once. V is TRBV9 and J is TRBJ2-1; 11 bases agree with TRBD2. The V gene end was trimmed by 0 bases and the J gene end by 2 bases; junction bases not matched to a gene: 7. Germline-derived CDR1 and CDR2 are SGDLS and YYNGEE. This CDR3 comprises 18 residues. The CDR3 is CASSVVAGGPMAYNEQFF. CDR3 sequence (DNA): TGTGCCAGCAGCGTAGTAGCGGGGGGGCCCATGGCCTACAATGAGCAGTTCTTC.

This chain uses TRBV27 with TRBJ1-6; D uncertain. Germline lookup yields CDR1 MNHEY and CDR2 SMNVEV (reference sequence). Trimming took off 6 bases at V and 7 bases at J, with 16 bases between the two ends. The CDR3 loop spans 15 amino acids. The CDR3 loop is CASSSNPGSNSPLHF. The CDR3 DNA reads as TGTGCCAGCAGCTCCAACCCGGGTTCCAATTCACCCCTCCACTTT.

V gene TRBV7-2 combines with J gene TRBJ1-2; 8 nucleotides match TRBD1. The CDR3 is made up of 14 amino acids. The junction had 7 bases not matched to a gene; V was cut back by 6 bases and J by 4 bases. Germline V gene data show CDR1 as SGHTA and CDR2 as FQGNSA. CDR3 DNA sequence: TGTGCCAGCAGGCCGGGGACAGGAGGCTATGGCTACACCTTC. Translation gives CASRPGTGGYGYTF.

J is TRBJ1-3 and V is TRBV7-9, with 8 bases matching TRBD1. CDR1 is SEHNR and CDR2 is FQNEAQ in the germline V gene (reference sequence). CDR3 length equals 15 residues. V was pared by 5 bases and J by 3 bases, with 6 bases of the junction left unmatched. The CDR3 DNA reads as TGTGCCAGCAGCGCCTACGGGACAGGTGGAAACACCATATATTTT. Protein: CASSAYGTGGNTIYF.

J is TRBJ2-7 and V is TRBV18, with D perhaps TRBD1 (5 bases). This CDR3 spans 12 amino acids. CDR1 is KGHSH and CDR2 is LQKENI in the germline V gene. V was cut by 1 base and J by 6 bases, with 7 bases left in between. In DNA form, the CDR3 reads TGTGCCAGCTCACCACGAAGGGGCGAGCAGTACTTC. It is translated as CASSPRRGEQYF. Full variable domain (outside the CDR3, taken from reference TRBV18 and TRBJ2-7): NAGVMQNPRHLVRRRGQEARLRCSPMKGHSHVYWYRQLPEEGLKFMVYLQKENIIDESGMPKERFSAEFPKEGPSILRIQQVVRGDSAAYFCASSPRRGEQYFGPGTRLTVT.

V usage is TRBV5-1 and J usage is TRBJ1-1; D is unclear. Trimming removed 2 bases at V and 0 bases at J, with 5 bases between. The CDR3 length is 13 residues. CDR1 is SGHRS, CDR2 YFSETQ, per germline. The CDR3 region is CASSFSMNTEAFF. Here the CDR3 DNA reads TGCGCCAGCAGCTTCAGTATGAACACTGAAGCTTTCTTT.

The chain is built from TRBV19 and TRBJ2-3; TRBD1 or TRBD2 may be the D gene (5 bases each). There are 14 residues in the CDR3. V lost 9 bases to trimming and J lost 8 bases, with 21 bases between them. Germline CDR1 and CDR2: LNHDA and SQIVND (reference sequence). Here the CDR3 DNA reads TGTGCCAGCCAAACGGGGACCCCCGTGGGTACGCAGTATTTT. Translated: CASQTGTPVGTQYF.

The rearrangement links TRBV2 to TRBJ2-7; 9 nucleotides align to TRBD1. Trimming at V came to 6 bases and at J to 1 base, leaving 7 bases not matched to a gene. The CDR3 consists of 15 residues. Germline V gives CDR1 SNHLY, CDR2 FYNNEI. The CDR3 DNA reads TGTGCCAGCAGGGCGGGACAGGGATTTTCCTACGAGCAGTACTTC. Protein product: CASRAGQGFSYEQYF.

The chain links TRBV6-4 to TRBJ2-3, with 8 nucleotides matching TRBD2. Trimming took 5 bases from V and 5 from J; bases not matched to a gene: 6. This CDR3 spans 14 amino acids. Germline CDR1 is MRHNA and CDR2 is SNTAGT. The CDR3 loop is CASSSGGDGDTQYF. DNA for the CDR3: TGTGCCAGCAGTAGCGGGGGTGACGGAGATACGCAGTATTTT.